Below, one T cell receptor (beta chain) is given with its context. The antigen is unknown. Both RNA and DNA were isolated together from roughly 20-30 mg of bulk tissue that had not been sorted. The data derive from a study of tumor-infiltrating lymphocytes in primary liver carcinoma. Regarding the study as a whole: Blood had a significantly lower top-250-clone fraction than tumors did (p = 0.039).

Germline V gene sequence: CDR1 MNHNS, CDR2 SASEGT. The CDR3 sequence is 19 residues long. V was pared by 2 bases and J by 1 base, with 20 bases between. Synthesis of TCR beta cDNA was carried out from approximately 0.55 ug total RNA with a constant-region primer. Amplification in three nested multiplex PCR rounds with slightly modified ARM-PCR gave rise to TCR beta libraries. Rounds one and two of PCR, each of roughly 10 cycles, were primed with TRBV1-TRBV30 forward primers and a C-beta reverse primer. TCRdb recomputed calls from the multiplex PCR reads with MiXCR, one row per CDR3 protein. This sample yields some 20,000 distinct CDR3 sequences, of which roughly three quarters are seen a single time; almost 40% belongs to the top ten.

This sequence originates from a woman between 25 and 40 years old with primary liver carcinoma and hepatitis B virus infection. This chain connects TRBV6-1 to TRBJ2-2, with D perhaps matching TRBD1 (5 bases). Sequencing input: liver tumor tissue from sampling region 4. The subset here: tumor region T4, right-lateral pole. Written as DNA, the CDR3 is TGTGCCAGCAGTGAAACCCCTCCCTGGGGCGCCGGGAACACCGGGGAGCTGTTTTTT. This gives the protein CASSETPPWGAGNTGELFF.